Below, one TCR beta chain is given with its context. This sample was taken from a study of blood T cell repertoires in COVID-19. Clones were read by immunoSEQ multiplex PCR, and TCRdb kept only the in-frame ones, dropping some. The table lists about 86,000 clones, approximately 79% of them singletons, with over 9% in the top ten. Specimen: peripheral blood. This receptor was taken from a man between 70 and 80 years old with acute or convalescent COVID-19.

The CDR3 nucleotides read TGCGCCAGCAGCTTGGGCGGATTCAACCAAGAGACCCAGTACTTC. This sequence encodes CASSLGGFNQETQYF. V usage is TRBV5-1 and J usage is TRBJ2-5, with no clear D. The CDR3 runs 15 residues. V shed 0 bases and J shed 0 bases, with 9 bases lying between them. Per the germline V gene, CDR1 is SGHRS and CDR2 is YFSETQ.